These 30 T cell receptor beta chains were all obtained from the same sample, sequenced in a study of CD8 T cells in Susac syndrome. About 0.45 to 1 ug RNA was reverse transcribed with random hexamers. TCRdb reprocessed the immunoSEQ multiplex PCR reads via MiXCR and lists one record per CDR3 protein. The table lists 180,000 or so distinct CDR3 sequences, 90% to 95% of them singletons, with roughly 0.15% in the top ten. The material sequenced was CD4+ T cells from PBMCs. Source of these receptors: a human donor in good health.

V gene TRBV7-3 combines with J gene TRBJ2-3; a possible D gene is TRBD2 (5 bases). The CDR3 spans 13 residues. Trimming pared 5 bases from V and 3 bases from J, leaving 9 bases between. Germline V gene lookup returns CDR1 SGHTA and CDR2 FQGTGA. In DNA form, the CDR3 reads TGTGCCAGCAGCCGTACTAGTACAGATACGCAGTATTTT. This gives the protein CASSRTSTDTQYF. Drawing the rest from reference TRBV7-3 and TRBJ2-3, the complete variable domain is GAGVSQTPSNKVTEKGKYVELRCDPISGHTALYWYRQSLGQGPEFLIYFQGTGAADDSGLPNDRFFAVRPEGSVSTLKIQRTERGDSAVYLCASSRTSTDTQYFGPGTRLTVL.

The chain recombines TRBV20-1 with TRBJ2-1, with no clear D. This CDR3 contains 14 residues. CDR1 is DFQATT and CDR2 is SNEGSKA in the germline V gene (reference sequence). The V end was cut by 2 bases, the J end by 10 bases, with 18 bases between. DNA of the CDR3: TGCAGTGCTAGATCCTCCACCCAAGGTCAGGAGCAGTTCTTC. Encoded protein: CSARSSTQGQEQFF.

A remark on this clonotype: The junction does not match germline at one end; this may be a read error. The chain couples TRBV2 to TRBJ1-6; no clear D. This CDR3 spans 12 amino acids. Looked up from germline, CDR1 is SNHLY and CDR2 is FYNNEI. The CDR3 DNA sequence: TGTGCCAGCAGTGAAGTTAATCCACCCCTCCACTTT. Its protein is CASSEVNPPLHF.

The chain has TRBV20-1 and TRBJ2-1; the D is unclear. The CDR3 covers 14 residues. Trimming removed 3 bases from V and 3 bases from J, with 12 bases in between. In germline, CDR1 is DFQATT, CDR2 SNEGSKA (reference sequence). This CDR3 is CSASPVTSYNEQFF. The CDR3 nucleotides read TGCAGTGCTAGCCCTGTCACCAGCTACAATGAGCAGTTCTTC.

V usage is TRBV9 and J usage is TRBJ2-3; D gene uncertain. With 3 bases removed from V and 5 bases from J, the gap between germline ends came to 13 bases. Germline CDR1 and CDR2: SGDLS and YYNGEE. CDR3 length: 14 amino acids. This chain's CDR3 is CASSAQTLGDTQYF. As DNA, the CDR3 is TGTGCCAGCAGCGCTCAAACCCTAGGAGATACGCAGTATTTT.

This chain connects TRBV29-1 to TRBJ2-2; D remains ambiguous. Germline lookup yields CDR1 SQVTM and CDR2 ANQGSEA. Trimming took off 8 bases at V and 11 bases at J, with 15 bases between the two ends. This CDR3 region has 11 residues. CDR3 region: CSSTIGGELFF. As DNA, the CDR3 is TGCAGCTCCACCATCGGCGGCGAGCTGTTTTTT.

The V gene is TRBV6-2 or TRBV6-3, the J gene TRBJ2-3; 9 bases align to TRBD2. The CDR3 is 15 residues long. The V segment lost 2 bases and the J segment 4 bases; nucleotides outside the gene matches: 4. Germline V lookup: CDR1 MNHEY, CDR2 SVGEGT. The CDR3 loop is CASSYGLAGPDTQYF. The CDR3 region has the DNA TGTGCCAGCAGTTACGGTCTAGCGGGGCCAGATACGCAGTATTTT.

This clonotype was seen only a few times. Written as DNA, the CDR3 is TGTGCCAGCAGTGAACAGGGAGGGCAGCCCCAGCATTTT. It encodes CASSEQGGQPQHF. The V gene is TRBV6-1, the J gene TRBJ1-5; maybe TRBD1 (5 bases). The CDR3 consists of 13 residues. Germline lookup yields CDR1 MNHNS and CDR2 SASEGT. Trimming took off 2 bases at V and 7 bases at J, with 9 bases between the two ends.

The chain uses TRBV9 and TRBJ1-2; D gene ambiguous. CDR1 and CDR2 (germline): SGDLS, YYNGEE. This CDR3 is 10 amino acids long. Trimming left V 6 bases short and J 9 bases short, with 9 bases between. CDR3 coding DNA: TGTGCCAGCACAGGACTGAGCTACACCTTC. Its translation: CASTGLSYTF.

V is TRBV6-5 and J is TRBJ2-5, with D tentatively TRBD1 (6 bases). CDR1 is MNHEY, CDR2 SVGAGI, per germline. Trimming removed 0 bases at V and 7 bases at J, with 15 bases between. This CDR3 has 15 residues. This CDR3 is CASSYSQGWGVTQYF. CDR3 in DNA: TGTGCCAGCAGTTACTCACAGGGCTGGGGCGTGACCCAGTACTTC.

V is TRBV9 and J is TRBJ2-2; D gene ambiguous. The CDR3 runs 14 residues. Germline V lookup: CDR1 SGDLS, CDR2 YYNGEE. V was pared by 0 bases and J by 8 bases, with 11 bases between. The CDR3: CASSVDGLSGELFF. CDR3 sequence (DNA): TGTGCCAGCAGCGTAGACGGGTTATCGGGGGAGCTGTTTTTT.

The chain is built from TRBV15 and TRBJ1-5, with D hard to call. The CDR3 sequence is 15 residues long. The V end lost 5 bases, the J end lost 0 bases, and 11 bases lay between the germline ends. Germline loops: CDR1 LNHNV, CDR2 YYDKDF (reference sequence). CDR3 sequence reads: CATSSVRNSNQPQHF. CDR3 coding DNA: TGTGCCACCAGCTCGGTCAGGAATAGCAATCAGCCCCAGCATTTT.

The chain carries TRBV20-1 and TRBJ2-5; D is unresolved. The germline CDR1 and CDR2 sequences are DFQATT and SNEGSKA (reference sequence). The CDR3 extends over 12 amino acids. V lost 3 bases and J 4 bases, leaving 9 bases between the germline ends. CDR3 amino acids: CSARGSRETQYF. CDR3 nucleotides: TGCAGTGCTAGGGGTAGCCGAGAGACCCAGTACTTC.

J is TRBJ2-3 and V is TRBV12-3 or TRBV12-4; D remains ambiguous. The V end lost 3 bases, the J end lost 0 bases, and 7 bases lay between the germline ends. This CDR3 region has 14 residues. The CDR3 protein is CASSLAGSTDTQYF. The CDR3 nucleotides are TGTGCCAGCAGTTTGGCCGGGAGCACAGATACGCAGTATTTT.

The gene calls are TRBV6-2 or TRBV6-3 and TRBJ2-1, with D unresolved. The CDR3 extends over 13 amino acids. V lost 2 bases, J lost 3 bases, and 5 bases lay in between. The germline V gene encodes CDR1 MNHEY and CDR2 SVGEGT. The CDR3 DNA follows: TGTGCCAGCAGTTACGTAGACTACAATGAGCAGTTCTTC. Residues: CASSYVDYNEQFF.

This chain joins TRBV29-1 and TRBJ1-2; D is undetermined. Germline V lookup: CDR1 SQVTM, CDR2 ANQGSEA. With 6 bases removed from V and 2 bases from J, the gap between germline ends came to 16 bases. The CDR3 loop spans 14 amino acids. CDR3 DNA sequence: TGCAGCGTAGCCTTTAGACTGCAAAACTATGGCTACACCTTC. This translates into CSVAFRLQNYGYTF.

The gene calls are TRBV4-2 and TRBJ1-2; no clear D gene. CDR1 is LGHNA and CDR2 is YNFKEQ in the germline V gene. The CDR3 extends over 14 amino acids. Trimming removed 0 bases from V and 4 bases from J, with 9 bases in between. The CDR3 nucleotides read TGTGCCAGCAGCCAAGAAGAGACAAGCTATGGCTACACCTTC. Translated: CASSQEETSYGYTF.

The chain recombines TRBV15 with TRBJ2-2; D gene uncertain. Trimming took 1 base from V and 8 from J, leaving 5 bases between them. Germline V gene lookup returns CDR1 LNHNV and CDR2 YYDKDF (reference sequence). CDR3 size: 12 residues. DNA of the CDR3: TGTGCCACCAGCAGAGCAGCTGGGGAGCTGTTTTTT. Residues: CATSRAAGELFF.

The chain employs TRBV12-3 or TRBV12-4 and TRBJ2-7; 12 positions agree with TRBD2. The J segment lost 7 bases and the V segment lost 3 bases, leaving 1 base of the junction unmatched. The CDR3 is 13 residues long. DNA of the CDR3: TGTGCCAGCAGTTTGCTAGCGGGGGGGGAGCAGTACTTC. This codes for CASSLLAGGEQYF.

V usage is TRBV9 and J usage is TRBJ1-6; D possibly corresponds to TRBD1 (6 bases). The CDR3 covers 15 residues. V was trimmed by 0 bases and J by 10 bases, leaving 14 bases between them. The germline gives CDR1 SGDLS, CDR2 YYNGEE. CDR3 DNA: TGTGCCAGCAGCGTAGATCGGGGGCAAGGATCACCCCTCCACTTT. Its translation is CASSVDRGQGSPLHF.

This clonotype is a singleton in its sample. This sequence joins TRBV9 and TRBJ1-6; D not certain. V was cut by 5 bases and J by 3 bases, with 12 bases left in between. Germline-derived CDR1 and CDR2 are SGDLS and YYNGEE. The CDR3 loop spans 15 amino acids. The CDR3 sequence: CASSARADYNSPLHF. Here the CDR3 DNA reads TGTGCCAGCAGTGCCCGGGCAGACTATAATTCACCCCTCCACTTT. Full variable domain (missing parts from reference TRBV9 and TRBJ1-6): DSGVTQTPKHLITATGQRVTLRCSPRSGDLSVYWYQQSLDQGLQFLIQYYNGEERAKGNILERFSAQQFPDLHSELNLSSLELGDSALYFCASSARADYNSPLHFGNGTRLTVT.

The J gene is TRBJ2-7, the V gene TRBV27; 7 nucleotides agree with TRBD2. The CDR3 is made up of 15 amino acids. With V trimmed by 4 bases and J by 0 bases, 6 bases remained unmatched. CDR1 MNHEY and CDR2 SMNVEV come from the germline V gene (reference sequence). CDR3 amino acids: CASSSLGGISYEQYF. As DNA, the CDR3 is TGTGCCAGCAGTTCCCTCGGGGGGATCTCCTACGAGCAGTACTTC.

The chain is built from TRBV12-3 or TRBV12-4 and TRBJ2-1; possibly TRBD1 for D (6 bases). The V end was cut by 2 bases, the J end by 9 bases, with 17 bases between. This CDR3 spans 15 amino acids. The CDR3: CASSLRGVKGGEQFF. The DNA for the CDR3 is TGTGCCAGCAGTTTACGTGGGGTTAAAGGGGGTGAGCAGTTCTTC.

This rearrangement joins TRBV10-3 to TRBJ1-2; D is ambiguous. Germline CDR1 is ENHRY and CDR2 is SYGVKD. Trimming cost V 0 bases and J 4 bases, with 6 bases left between them. The CDR3 contains 13 residues. This CDR3 is CAISESGSYGYTF. In DNA form, the CDR3 reads TGTGCCATCAGTGAGTCAGGGAGCTATGGCTACACCTTC.

The chain carries TRBV2 and TRBJ1-1; D uncertain. V was clipped by 2 bases and J by 2 bases, with 9 bases between them. The CDR3 sequence is 14 residues long. Germline V lookup: CDR1 SNHLY, CDR2 FYNNEI. The CDR3 here is CASSERQINTEAFF. The CDR3 DNA is TGTGCCAGCAGTGAACGGCAGATAAACACTGAAGCTTTCTTT.

The DNA for the CDR3 is TGCAGCGTTGGAGGAGGGGAGGGCACTGAAGCTTTCTTT. The encoded protein is CSVGGGEGTEAFF. V and J are TRBV29-1 and TRBJ1-1, with TRBD1 as a possible D gene (5 bases). The CDR3 consists of 13 residues. V shed 4 bases and J shed 4 bases, with 13 bases lying between them. Germline CDR1 reads SQVTM; CDR2 reads ANQGSEA.

CDR3 in amino acids: CAISGWVSGANVLTF. The CDR3 DNA is TGTGCCATCTCAGGTTGGGTATCCGGGGCCAACGTCCTGACTTTC. The chain combines TRBV6-2 or TRBV6-3 with TRBJ2-6; D is uncertain. The V end was cut by 10 bases, the J end by 4 bases, with 17 bases between. CDR3 length: 15 amino acids. Germline V gene lookup returns CDR1 MNHEY and CDR2 SVGEGT.

The chain couples TRBV5-8 to TRBJ1-5, with D perhaps TRBD1 (5 bases). V was trimmed by 0 bases and J by 2 bases, leaving 6 bases between them. Looked up from germline, CDR1 is SGHTS and CDR2 is YDEGEE. The CDR3 loop spans 14 amino acids. CDR3 nucleotide sequence: TGTGCCAGCAGCTTGGGACAGCGCAATCAGCCCCAGCATTTT. It encodes CASSLGQRNQPQHF.

The rearrangement uses TRBV20-1 and TRBJ2-3; TRBD2 might be the D (5 bases). V lost 3 bases and J lost 4, with 14 bases in between. The CDR3 covers 14 residues. CDR1 and CDR2 (germline): DFQATT, SNEGSKA (reference sequence). CDR3 protein: CSASEPLEADTQYF. The CDR3 DNA is TGCAGTGCTAGCGAGCCCCTGGAGGCAGATACGCAGTATTTT.

The genes are TRBV5-1 and TRBJ2-5, with 7 bases fitting TRBD1. CDR1 and CDR2 from the germline V gene are SGHRS and YFSETQ. CDR3 length: 15 residues. V lost 4 bases and J lost 0; bases outside the gene matches: 6. CDR3 amino acids: CASSVQTGNQETQYF. The DNA for the CDR3 is TGCGCCAGCAGCGTGCAGACAGGGAACCAAGAGACCCAGTACTTC.